The rows below give T cell receptor beta chains drawn from one sample of a study of long-term antiretroviral therapy in people with HIV. Some clones are missing from TCRdb's copy, which holds only in-frame ones; the method was immunoSEQ multiplex PCR. The sample carries more than 11,000 clones, 84% recorded once. Sequences were derived from unsorted PBMCs, sampled 0.4 years after starting antiretroviral therapy. The source of these receptors is a man aged 25-40 years with HIV. Each CDR3 is given with its conserved first and last residue. Fields, in order: CDR3 length, clone size, V gene, J gene, D gene, CDR3 DNA, CDR3 protein. The D gene is left open where the match is weak. Clone size appears in some rows only: once, few, many, or a class for an expanded clone.

16	once	TRBV7-6	TRBJ2-5	TRBD2	TGTGCCAGCAGCTTAATGGCGGGAGGTAACCAAGAGACCCAGTACTTC	CASSLMAGGNQETQYF
19	NA	TRBV21-1	TRBJ1-1	NA	TGTGCCAGCAGCAAACTAAGTATGGGGACAGGGGGTATGAACACTGAAGCTTTCTTT	CASSKLSMGTGGMNTEAFF
16	NA	TRBV6-5	TRBJ2-1	TRBD1	TGTGCCAGCAGTTCCTACGGGACAGGGCCCTACAATGAGCAGTTCTTC	CASSSYGTGPYNEQFF
12	NA	TRBV29-1	TRBJ2-5	TRBD1	TGCAGCGTCCAGACAGGGGAAGAGACCCAGTACTTC	CSVQTGEETQYF
16	NA	TRBV27	TRBJ1-3	NA	TGTGCCAGCAGTTTATCCGAGGGGAAGTCTGGAAACACCATATATTTT	CASSLSEGKSGNTIYF
16	NA	TRBV27	TRBJ2-2	TRBD2	TGTGCCAGCAGTTGGGGACTAGCGGGTAACACCGGGGAGCTGTTTTTT	CASSWGLAGNTGELFF
13	NA	TRBV15	TRBJ1-4	TRBD1	TGTGCCACCCCGGGACAGGGGGGGGGAAAACTGTTTTTT	CATPGQGGGKLFF
12	NA	TRBV29-1	TRBJ1-4	TRBD1	TGCAGCGTAGGACAGGGTGGGGAAAAACTGTTTTTT	CSVGQGGEKLFF
13	NA	TRBV18	TRBJ2-3	NA	TGTGCCAGCTCACCTGGGGGCACAGATACGCAGTATTTT	CASSPGGTDTQYF
17	NA	TRBV18	TRBJ2-1	TRBD1	TGTGCCAGCTCACCACCGACAGGGGGCGCCTCCTACAATGAGCAGTTCTTC	CASSPPTGGASYNEQFF
15	NA	TRBV5-1	TRBJ1-1	TRBD1	TGCGCCAGCAGCTTGGAGGGGACAGAAAGCACTGAAGCTTTCTTT	CASSLEGTESTEAFF
11	few	TRBV20-1	TRBJ2-5	NA	TGCAGTGCTACGGTGGCGCAGAGGCAGTACTTC	CSATVAQRQYF
15	NA	TRBV7-9	TRBJ1-6	NA	TGTGCCAGCAGCTTAGAGAGCTCCTATAATTCACCCCTCCACTTT	CASSLESSYNSPLHF
16	NA	TRBV10-3	TRBJ1-1	TRBD1	TGTGCCATCAGCCAGCGGTTACAGGGGGCGAACACTGAAGCTTTCTTT	CAISQRLQGANTEAFF
14	NA	TRBV4-1	TRBJ2-1	TRBD2	TGCGCCAGCAGCCTAGCGGGAGGGCACAATGAGCAGTTCTTC	CASSLAGGHNEQFF
19	NA	TRBV21-1	TRBJ2-7	NA	TGTGCCAGCAGCAAAATTCAGGACAGGCCCTGCGACGGAGCCTACGAGCAGTACTTC	CASSKIQDRPCDGAYEQYF
14	NA	TRBV27	TRBJ2-1	TRBD2	TGTGCCAGCAGTTTTCCTAGCGGGAGCGATGAGCAGTTCTTC	CASSFPSGSDEQFF
15	NA	TRBV2	TRBJ2-1	NA	TGTGCCAGCAGTGCCGGAAGGGGCTCCTACAATGAGCAGTTCTTC	CASSAGRGSYNEQFF
15	NA	TRBV19	TRBJ1-1	NA	TGTGCCAGTAGTCCCAGGGACAACTTGAACACTGAAGCTTTCTTT	CASSPRDNLNTEAFF
16	NA	TRBV5-5	TRBJ2-7	NA	TGTGCCAGCAGGGACGCCGGCCAGGGGCCATACTACGAGCAGTACTTC	CASRDAGQGPYYEQYF
15	NA	TRBV28	TRBJ1-2	TRBD1	TGTGCCAGCAGTCTGGGAGGGACAGGGGCCTATGGCTACACCTTC	CASSLGGTGAYGYTF
14	NA	TRBV10-3	TRBJ1-2	NA	TGTGCCATCAGTGAGGGGCTTTCCGGCAATGGCTACACCTTC	CAISEGLSGNGYTF
14	NA	TRBV6-1	TRBJ2-7	TRBD2	TGTGCCAGCACCCTTAGCGGGGGGGCGGACGAGCAGTACTTC	CASTLSGGADEQYF
14	NA	TRBV7-9	TRBJ1-5	NA	TGTGCCAGCAGCCGGACCGATAGCAATCAGCCCCAGCATTTT	CASSRTDSNQPQHF
13	once	TRBV6-5	TRBJ2-4	NA	TGTGCCAGCAGTTACGGGTCCAAAAACATTCAGTACTTC	CASSYGSKNIQYF
17	NA	TRBV30	TRBJ1-2	TRBD1	TGTGCCTGGAGCAATTTTTACGACAGGGGAAACGACTATGGCTACACCTTC	CAWSNFYDRGNDYGYTF
12	few	TRBV28	TRBJ2-7	NA	TGTGCCAGCAGTCTAGGATATTACGAGCAGTACTTC	CASSLGYYEQYF
15	NA	TRBV27	TRBJ1-2	TRBD1	TGTGCCAGCTGTCAGACAGGGACCTTTAACTATGGCTACACCTTC	CASCQTGTFNYGYTF
14	NA	TRBV7-2	TRBJ1-6	NA	TGTGCCAGCAGCACCACAGGGACGCATTCACCCCTCCACTTT	CASSTTGTHSPLHF
19	NA	TRBV6-7	TRBJ1-5	TRBD1	TGTGCCAGCAGTTACTGGCTGGACAGGGAAAAGTTGTGTGATCAGCCCCAGCATTTT	CASSYWLDREKLCDQPQHF
15	NA	TRBV15	TRBJ2-1	TRBD2	TGTGCCACCAGCAATCAGCGGGAGCTCTACAATGAGCAGTTCTTC	CATSNQRELYNEQFF
15	NA	TRBV5-4	TRBJ1-6	NA	TGTGCCAGCAGCTTGGACAGGGAAAGTAATTCACCCCTCCACTTT	CASSLDRESNSPLHF